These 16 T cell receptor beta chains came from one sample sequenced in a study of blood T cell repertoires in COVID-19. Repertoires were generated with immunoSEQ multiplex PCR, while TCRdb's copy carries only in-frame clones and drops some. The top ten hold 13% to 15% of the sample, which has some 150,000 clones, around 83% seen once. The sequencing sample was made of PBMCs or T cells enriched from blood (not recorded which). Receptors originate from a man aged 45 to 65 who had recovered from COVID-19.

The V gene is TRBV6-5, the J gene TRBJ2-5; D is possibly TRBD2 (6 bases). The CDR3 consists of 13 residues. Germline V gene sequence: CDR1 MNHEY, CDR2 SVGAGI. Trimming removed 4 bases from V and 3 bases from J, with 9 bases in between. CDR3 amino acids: CASSSPGEETQYF. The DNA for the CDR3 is TGTGCCAGCAGTTCCCCGGGGGAAGAGACCCAGTACTTC.

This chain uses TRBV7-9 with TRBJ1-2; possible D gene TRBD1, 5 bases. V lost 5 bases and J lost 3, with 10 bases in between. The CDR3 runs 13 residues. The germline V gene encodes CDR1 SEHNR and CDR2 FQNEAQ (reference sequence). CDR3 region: CASSRGRDYGYTF. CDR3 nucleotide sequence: TGTGCCAGCAGCAGGGGCCGCGACTATGGCTACACCTTC.

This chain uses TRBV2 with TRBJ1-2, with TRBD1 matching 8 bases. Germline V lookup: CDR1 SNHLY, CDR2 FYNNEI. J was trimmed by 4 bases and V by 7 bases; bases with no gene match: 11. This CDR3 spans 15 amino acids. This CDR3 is CASTDGQGNTYGYTF. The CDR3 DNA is TGTGCCAGCACCGATGGACAGGGCAATACCTATGGCTACACCTTC.

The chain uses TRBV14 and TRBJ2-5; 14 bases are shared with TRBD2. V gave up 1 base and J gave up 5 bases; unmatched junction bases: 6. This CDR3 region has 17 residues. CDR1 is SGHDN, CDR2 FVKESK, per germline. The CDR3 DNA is TGTGCCAGCAGCCAAGGACTAGCGGGGGGGCCTAGGGAGACCCAGTACTTC. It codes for CASSQGLAGGPRETQYF.

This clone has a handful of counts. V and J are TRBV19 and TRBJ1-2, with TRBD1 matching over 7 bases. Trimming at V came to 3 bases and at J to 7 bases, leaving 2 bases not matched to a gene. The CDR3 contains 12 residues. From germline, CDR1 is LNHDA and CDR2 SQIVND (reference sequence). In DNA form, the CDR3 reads TGTGCCAGTAGTATGTCAGGGGGTGGCTACACCTTC. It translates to CASSMSGGGYTF.

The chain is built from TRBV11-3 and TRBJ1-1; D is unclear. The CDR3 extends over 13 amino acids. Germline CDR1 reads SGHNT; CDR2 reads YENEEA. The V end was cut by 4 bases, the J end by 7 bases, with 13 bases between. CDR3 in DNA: TGTGCCAGCAGCTCCGTCGGGATCGGTGAAGCTTTCTTT. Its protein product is CASSSVGIGEAFF.

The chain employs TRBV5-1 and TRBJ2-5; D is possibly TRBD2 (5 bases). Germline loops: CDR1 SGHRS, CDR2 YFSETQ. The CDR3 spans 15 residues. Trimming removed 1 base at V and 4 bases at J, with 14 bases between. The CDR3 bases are TGCGCCAGCAGCTTGACGGGAAGAGGCGGAGAGACCCAGTACTTC. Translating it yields CASSLTGRGGETQYF.

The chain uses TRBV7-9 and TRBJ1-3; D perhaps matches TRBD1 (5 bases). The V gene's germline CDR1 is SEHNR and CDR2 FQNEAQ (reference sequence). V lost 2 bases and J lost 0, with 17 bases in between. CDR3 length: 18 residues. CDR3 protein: CASSLRWGRRTSGNTIYF. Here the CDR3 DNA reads TGTGCCAGCAGCTTACGCTGGGGCCGACGGACCTCTGGAAACACCATATATTTT.

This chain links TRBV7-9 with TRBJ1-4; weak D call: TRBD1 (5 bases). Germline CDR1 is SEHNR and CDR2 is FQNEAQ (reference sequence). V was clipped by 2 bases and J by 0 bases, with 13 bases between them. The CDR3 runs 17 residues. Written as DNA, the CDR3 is TGTGCCAGCAGCTTACCGACGGACAACCCAACTAATGAAAAACTGTTTTTT. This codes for CASSLPTDNPTNEKLFF.

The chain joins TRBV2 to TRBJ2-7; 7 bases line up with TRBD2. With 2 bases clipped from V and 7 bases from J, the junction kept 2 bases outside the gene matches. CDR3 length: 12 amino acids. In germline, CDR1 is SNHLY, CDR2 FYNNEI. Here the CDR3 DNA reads TGTGCCAGCAGTGAAAGGGGAGGGGAGCAGTACTTC. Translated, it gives CASSERGGEQYF.

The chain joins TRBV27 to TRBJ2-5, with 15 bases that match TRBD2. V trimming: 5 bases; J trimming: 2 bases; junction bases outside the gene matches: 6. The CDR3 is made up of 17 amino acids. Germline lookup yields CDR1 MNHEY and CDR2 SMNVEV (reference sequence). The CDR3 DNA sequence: TGTGCCAGCAGTCACGGGGGACTAGCGGGGGGTCAAGAGACCCAGTACTTC. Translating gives CASSHGGLAGGQETQYF.

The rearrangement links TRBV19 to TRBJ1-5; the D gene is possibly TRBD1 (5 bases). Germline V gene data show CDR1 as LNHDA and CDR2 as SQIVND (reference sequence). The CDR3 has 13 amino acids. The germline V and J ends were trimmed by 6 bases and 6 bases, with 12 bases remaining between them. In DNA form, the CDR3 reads TGTGCCAGTAGGACCGGGGGGGGTCAGCCCCAGCATTTT. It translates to CASRTGGGQPQHF. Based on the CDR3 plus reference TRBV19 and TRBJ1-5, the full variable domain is DGGITQSPKYLFRKEGQNVTLSCEQNLNHDAMYWYRQDPGQGLRLIYYSQIVNDFQKGDIAEGYSVSREKKESFPLTVTSAQKNPTAFYLCASRTGGGQPQHFGDGTRLSIL.

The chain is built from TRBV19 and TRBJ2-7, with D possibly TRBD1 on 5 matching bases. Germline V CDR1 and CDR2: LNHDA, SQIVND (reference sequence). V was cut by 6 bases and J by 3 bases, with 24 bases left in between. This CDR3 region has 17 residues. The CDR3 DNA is TGTGCCAGTAGGCGGCAGGACCCTGGGGCCGGCTACTACGAGCAGTACTTC. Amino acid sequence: CASRRQDPGAGYYEQYF.

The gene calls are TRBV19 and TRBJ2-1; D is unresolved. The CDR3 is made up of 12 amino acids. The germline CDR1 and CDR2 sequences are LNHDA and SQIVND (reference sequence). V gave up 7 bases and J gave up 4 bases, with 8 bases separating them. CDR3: CASKEDYNEQFF. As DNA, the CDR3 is TGTGCCAGTAAAGAGGATTACAATGAGCAGTTCTTC.

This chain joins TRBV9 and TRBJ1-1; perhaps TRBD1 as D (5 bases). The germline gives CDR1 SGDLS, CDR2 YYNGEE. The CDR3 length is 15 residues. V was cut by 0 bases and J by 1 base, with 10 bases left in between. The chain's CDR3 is CASSVAGGTNTEAFF. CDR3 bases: TGTGCCAGCAGCGTAGCTGGGGGGACGAACACTGAAGCTTTCTTT.

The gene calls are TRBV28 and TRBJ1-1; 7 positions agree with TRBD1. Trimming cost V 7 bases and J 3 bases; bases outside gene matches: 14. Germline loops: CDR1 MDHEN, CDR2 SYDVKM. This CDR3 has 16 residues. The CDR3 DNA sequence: TGTGCCAGCATTGGACCACCGGGACAGCGAGACACTGAAGCTTTCTTT. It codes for CASIGPPGQRDTEAFF.